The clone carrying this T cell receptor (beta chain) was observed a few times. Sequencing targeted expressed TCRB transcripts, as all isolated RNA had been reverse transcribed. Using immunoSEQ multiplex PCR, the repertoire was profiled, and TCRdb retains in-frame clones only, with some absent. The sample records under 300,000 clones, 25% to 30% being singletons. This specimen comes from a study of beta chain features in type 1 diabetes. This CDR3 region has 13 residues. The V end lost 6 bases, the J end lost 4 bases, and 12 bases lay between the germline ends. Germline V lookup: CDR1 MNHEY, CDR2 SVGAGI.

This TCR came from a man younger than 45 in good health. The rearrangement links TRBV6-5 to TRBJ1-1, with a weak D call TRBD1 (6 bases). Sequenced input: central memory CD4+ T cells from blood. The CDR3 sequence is CASRTGYFTEAFF. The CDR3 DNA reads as TGTGCCAGCAGGACAGGATACTTCACTGAAGCTTTCTTT.